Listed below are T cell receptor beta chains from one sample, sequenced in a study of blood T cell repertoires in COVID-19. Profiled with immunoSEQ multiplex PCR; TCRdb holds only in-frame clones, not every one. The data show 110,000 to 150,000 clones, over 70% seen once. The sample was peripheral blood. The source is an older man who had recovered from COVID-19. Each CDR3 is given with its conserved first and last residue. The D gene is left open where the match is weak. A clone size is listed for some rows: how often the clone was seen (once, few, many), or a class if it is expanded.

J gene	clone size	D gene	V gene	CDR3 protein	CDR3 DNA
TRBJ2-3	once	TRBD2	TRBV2	CASKTFLAGSTDTQYF	TGTGCCAGCAAGACCTTCCTAGCGGGGAGCACAGATACGCAGTATTTT
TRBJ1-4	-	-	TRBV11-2	CASSFSRTNEKLFF	TGTGCCAGCAGCTTTAGCCGGACTAATGAAAAACTGTTTTTT
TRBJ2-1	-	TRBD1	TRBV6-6	CASRTSGTVYNEQFF	TGTGCCAGCAGGACCTCCGGGACAGTGTACAATGAGCAGTTCTTC
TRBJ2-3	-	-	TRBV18	CASSRTLRGGTDTQYF	TGTGCCAGCTCTCGCACCCTCCGCGGGGGCACAGATACGCAGTATTTT
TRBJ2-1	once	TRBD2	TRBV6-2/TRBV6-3	CASSYSELAGWIEQFF	TGTGCCAGCAGTTACTCTGAGCTAGCGGGATGGATTGAGCAGTTCTTC
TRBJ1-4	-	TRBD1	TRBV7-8	CASSTTGVAEKLFF	TGTGCCAGCAGCACCACAGGGGTAGCTGAAAAACTGTTTTTT
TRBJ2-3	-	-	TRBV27	CASSVLGGLPDTQYF	TGTGCCAGCAGTGTTTTAGGAGGTTTACCCGATACGCAGTATTTT
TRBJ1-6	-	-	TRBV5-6	CASSLAGFGSSYNSPLHF	TGTGCCAGCAGCTTGGCGGGCTTTGGGAGCTCCTATAATTCACCCCTCCACTTT
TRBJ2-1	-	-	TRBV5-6	CASAEADNEQFF	TGTGCCAGCGCGGAGGCGGACAATGAGCAGTTCTTC
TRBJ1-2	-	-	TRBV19	CASSSRQPGGYTF	TGTGCCAGTAGTAGCAGGCAGCCGGGGGGCTACACCTTC
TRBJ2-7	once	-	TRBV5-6	CASSFAPGGGATYEQYF	TGTGCCAGCAGCTTTGCGCCTGGGGGCGGCGCTACCTACGAGCAGTACTTC
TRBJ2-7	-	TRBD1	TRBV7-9	CASSAGQGTHEQYF	TGTGCCAGCAGCGCGGGACAGGGGACCCACGAGCAGTACTTC
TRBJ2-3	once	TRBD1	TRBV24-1	CATSESGTGALDTQYF	TGTGCCACCAGTGAGTCCGGGACAGGGGCATTAGATACGCAGTATTTT
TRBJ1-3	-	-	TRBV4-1	CASSQVGREGVRSGNTIYF	TGCGCCAGCAGCCAAGTAGGCAGGGAAGGGGTCCGCTCTGGAAACACCATATATTTT
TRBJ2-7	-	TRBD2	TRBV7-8	CASSRTSGSYEQYF	TGTGCCAGCAGCCGGACTAGCGGGAGTTACGAGCAGTACTTC
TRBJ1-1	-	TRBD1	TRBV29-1	CSAPGQGVTEAFF	TGCAGCGCACCGGGACAGGGGGTTACTGAAGCTTTCTTT
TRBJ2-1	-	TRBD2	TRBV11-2	CASRISGSSYNEQFF	TGTGCCAGCAGGATTAGCGGGAGCTCCTACAATGAGCAGTTCTTC
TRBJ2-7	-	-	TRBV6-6	CASSYGGNSYEQYF	TGTGCCAGCAGTTATGGCGGGAACTCCTACGAGCAGTACTTC
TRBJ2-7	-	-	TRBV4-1	CASSQPTKRNSEQYF	TGCGCCAGCAGCCAGCCAACCAAAAGGAACAGCGAGCAGTACTTC
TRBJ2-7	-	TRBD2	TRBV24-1	CATSAGGLEAYEQYF	TGTGCCACCTCGGCGGGAGGGCTGGAGGCCTACGAGCAGTACTTC
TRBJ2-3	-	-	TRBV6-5	CASSSYLMDTQYF	TGTGCCAGCAGTTCGTACCTAATGGATACGCAGTATTTT
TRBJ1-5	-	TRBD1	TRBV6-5	CASRLDRDSNQPQHF	TGTGCCAGCAGATTGGACAGGGATTCCAATCAGCCCCAGCATTTT
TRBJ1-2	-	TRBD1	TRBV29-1	CSVRTGTNYGYTF	TGCAGCGTCCGGACAGGGACCAACTATGGCTACACCTTC
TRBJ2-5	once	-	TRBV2	CASQLQTQYF	TGTGCCAGCCAGTTACAGACCCAGTACTTC